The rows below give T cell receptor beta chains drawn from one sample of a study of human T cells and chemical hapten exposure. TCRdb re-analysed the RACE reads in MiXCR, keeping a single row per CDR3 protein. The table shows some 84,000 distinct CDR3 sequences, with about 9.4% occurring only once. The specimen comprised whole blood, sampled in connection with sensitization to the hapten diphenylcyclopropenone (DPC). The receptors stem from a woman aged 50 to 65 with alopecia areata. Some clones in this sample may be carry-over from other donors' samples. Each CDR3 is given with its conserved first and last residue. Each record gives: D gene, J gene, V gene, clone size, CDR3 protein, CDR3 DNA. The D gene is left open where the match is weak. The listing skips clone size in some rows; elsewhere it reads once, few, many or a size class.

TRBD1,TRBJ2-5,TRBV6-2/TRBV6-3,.,CASRAPGGSQETQYF,TGTGCCAGCAGAGCGCCAGGGGGTTCGCAAGAGACCCAGTACTTC
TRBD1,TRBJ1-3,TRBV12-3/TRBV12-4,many,CASTGTGDGNTIYF,TGTGCCAGCACCGGGACAGGGGACGGAAACACCATATATTTT
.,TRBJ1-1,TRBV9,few,CASSVKTEAFF,TGTGCCAGCAGCGTTAAGACGGAAGCTTTCTTT
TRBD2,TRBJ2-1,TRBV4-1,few,CASSQIILADRDDEQFF,TGCGCCAGCAGCCAGATCATACTAGCGGATCGAGACGATGAGCAGTTCTTC
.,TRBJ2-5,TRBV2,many,CASSRRQGQETQYF,TGTGCCAGCAGTCGGAGGCAGGGCCAAGAGACCCAGTACTTC
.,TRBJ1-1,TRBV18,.,CASSPTGDVEAFF,TGTGCCAGCTCACCCACCGGGGACGTAGAAGCTTTCTTT
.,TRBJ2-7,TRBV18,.,CASSPLGEFYEQYF,TGTGCCAGCTCACCACTTGGGGAATTCTACGAGCAGTACTTC
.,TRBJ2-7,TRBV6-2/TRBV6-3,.,CASSRGQAFQQYF,TGTGCCAGCTCCCGCGGTCAGGCCTTCCAGCAGTACTTC
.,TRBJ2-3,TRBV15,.,CATSRGAGTDTQYF,TGTGCCACCAGCAGAGGGGCAGGGACAGATACGCAGTATTTT
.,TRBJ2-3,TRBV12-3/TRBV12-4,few,CASSYYLEIGGDTQYF,TGTGCCAGCAGTTATTATTTAGAAATCGGGGGAGATACGCAGTATTTT
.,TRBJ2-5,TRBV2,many,CASSDQTGSKTQYF,TGTGCCAGCAGTGATCAGACAGGCTCGAAGACCCAGTACTTC
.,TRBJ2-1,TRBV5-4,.,CASSLGGRPYNEQFF,TGTGCCAGCAGCTTGGGCGGCCGACCCTACAATGAGCAGTTCTTC
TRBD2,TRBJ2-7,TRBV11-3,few,CASSSLPGLAGQTPHEQYF,TGTGCCAGCAGCTCCTTACCGGGACTAGCGGGCCAAACCCCCCACGAGCAGTACTTC
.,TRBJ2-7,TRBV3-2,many,CASSLGQGNSYEQYF,TGTGCCAGCAGTCTTGGACAGGGTAATTCCTACGAGCAGTACTTC
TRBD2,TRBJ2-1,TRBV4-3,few,CASSHPTSGQYNEQFF,TGCGCCAGCAGCCACCCGACTAGCGGGCAATACAATGAGCAGTTCTTC
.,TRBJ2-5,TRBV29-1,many,CSVVLRQETQYF,TGCAGCGTTGTTCTTCGGCAAGAGACCCAGTACTTC
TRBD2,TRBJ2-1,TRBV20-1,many,CSARVTSGAYNEQFF,TGCAGTGCTAGAGTCACTAGCGGAGCATACAATGAGCAGTTCTTC
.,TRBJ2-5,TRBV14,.,CASSQDHYSQETQYF,TGTGCCAGCAGCCAAGATCACTATTCACAAGAGACCCAGTACTTC
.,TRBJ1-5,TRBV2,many,CASSERRATQPQHF,TGTGCCAGCAGTGAACGAAGGGCCACCCAGCCCCAGCATTTT
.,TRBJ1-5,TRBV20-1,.,CSAIVGAGSNQPQHF,TGCAGTGCCATCGTGGGTGCGGGAAGCAATCAGCCCCAGCATTTT
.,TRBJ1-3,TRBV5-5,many,CASSLSFVGTIYF,TGTGCCAGCAGCTTGAGCTTCGTGGGCACCATATATTTT
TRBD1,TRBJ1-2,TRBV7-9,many,CASSPQGAKDYGYTF,TGTGCCAGCAGCCCACAGGGGGCGAAGGACTATGGCTACACCTTC
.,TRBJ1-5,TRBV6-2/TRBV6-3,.,CASSYDPFDRYSNQPQHF,TGTGCCAGCAGTTACGACCCATTCGACAGATATAGCAATCAGCCCCAGCATTTT
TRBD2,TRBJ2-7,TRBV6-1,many,CASSERQIRTSGSEQYF,TGTGCCAGCAGTGAACGACAGATCCGGACTAGCGGCTCCGAGCAGTACTTC
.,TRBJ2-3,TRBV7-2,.,CASSFFKDTQYF,TGTGCCAGCAGCTTTTTTAAGGATACGCAGTATTTT
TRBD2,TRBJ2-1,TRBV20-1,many,CSAYPAGGKNEQFF,TGCAGTGCTTACCCAGCGGGAGGCAAGAATGAGCAGTTCTTC
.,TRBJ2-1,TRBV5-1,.,CASSRSGTQTSYNEQFF,TGCGCCAGCAGCCGATCAGGGACACAAACCTCCTACAATGAGCAGTTCTTC
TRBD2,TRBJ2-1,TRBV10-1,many,CASSERTGLAGYGEQFF,TGCGCCAGCAGTGAAAGGACGGGACTAGCGGGTTACGGTGAGCAGTTCTTC
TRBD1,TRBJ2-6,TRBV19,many,CASRQGAWGGANVLTF,TGTGCCAGCCGACAGGGGGCCTGGGGTGGGGCCAACGTCCTGACTTTC
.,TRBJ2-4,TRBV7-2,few,CASSLGGLGAKNIQYF,TGTGCCAGCAGCTTAGGGGGGCTCGGGGCCAAAAACATTCAGTACTTC
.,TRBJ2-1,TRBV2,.,CASSGTGVGEQFF,TGTGCCAGCAGCGGGACTGGGGTGGGAGAGCAGTTCTTC
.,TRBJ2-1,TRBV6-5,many,CASSYSSQYNEQFF,TGTGCCAGCAGTTACTCTTCCCAATACAATGAGCAGTTCTTC
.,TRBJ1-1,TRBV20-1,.,CSASGGRLNTEAFF,TGCAGTGCTAGTGGGGGCAGGTTGAACACTGAAGCTTTCTTT
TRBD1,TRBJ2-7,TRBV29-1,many,CSVGQGGSYEQYF,TGCAGCGTAGGACAGGGGGGCTCCTACGAGCAGTACTTC
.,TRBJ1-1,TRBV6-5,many,CASQQGQMNTEAFF,TGTGCCAGCCAACAGGGACAAATGAACACTGAAGCTTTCTTT
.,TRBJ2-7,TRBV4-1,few,CASSQDSRGNEQYF,TGCGCCAGCAGCCAAGATAGTCGCGGCAACGAGCAGTACTTC
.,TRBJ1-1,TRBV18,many,CASSPGLSLNTEAFF,TGTGCCAGCTCACCCGGGTTGAGCCTCAACACTGAAGCTTTCTTT
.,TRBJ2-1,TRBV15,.,CATHSESYNEQFF,TGTGCCACACATTCGGAGTCGTACAATGAGCAGTTCTTC
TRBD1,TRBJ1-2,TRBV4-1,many,CASSQGAEVRGHGYTF,TGCGCCAGCAGCCAAGGTGCTGAGGTCAGGGGGCACGGCTACACCTTC
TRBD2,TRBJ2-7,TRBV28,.,CASSSTGTSRRYF,TGTGCCAGCAGTTCTACCGGGACTAGTAGACGGTACTTC
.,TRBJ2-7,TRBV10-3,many,CAISEKSHEQYF,TGTGCCATCAGTGAAAAGAGCCACGAGCAGTACTTC
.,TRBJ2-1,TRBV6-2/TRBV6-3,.,CASSRTTAGFNEQFF,TGTGCCAGCAGTAGAACAACCGCGGGGTTCAATGAGCAGTTCTTC
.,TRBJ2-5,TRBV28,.,CASSFFETQYF,TGTGCCAGCAGTTTTTTTGAGACCCAGTACTTC
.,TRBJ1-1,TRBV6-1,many,CATNRGDTEAFF,TGTGCCACCAACCGGGGGGACACTGAAGCTTTCTTT
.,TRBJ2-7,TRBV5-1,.,CASRSGVSSYEQYF,TGCGCCAGCCGATCGGGAGTGTCGTCCTACGAGCAGTACTTC
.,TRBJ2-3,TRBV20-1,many,CSARLAGADTQYF,TGCAGTGCAAGACTAGCAGGGGCAGATACGCAGTATTTT
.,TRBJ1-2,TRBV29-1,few,CSVVWGGNYGYTF,TGCAGCGTTGTCTGGGGCGGGAACTATGGCTACACCTTC
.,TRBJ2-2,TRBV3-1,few,CASSQDPLAPIIGELFF,TGTGCCAGCAGCCAAGATCCCCTAGCGCCAATCATCGGGGAGCTGTTTTTT
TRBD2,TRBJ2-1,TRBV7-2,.,CASSLGPGRVNEQFF,TGTGCCAGCAGCTTAGGTCCGGGGAGGGTCAATGAGCAGTTCTTC
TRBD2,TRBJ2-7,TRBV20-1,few,CSASTGLAGVDEQYF,TGCAGTGCTAGCACCGGACTAGCGGGAGTTGACGAGCAGTACTTC
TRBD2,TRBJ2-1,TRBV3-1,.,CASSPGTSGHNEQFF,TGTGCCAGCAGCCCCGGGACTAGCGGGCACAATGAGCAGTTCTTC
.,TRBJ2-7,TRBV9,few,CASSVVSGCSEQYF,TGTGCCAGCAGCGTAGTAAGTGGGTGCAGCGAGCAGTACTTC
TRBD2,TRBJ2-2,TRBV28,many,CASSLWRLAGGPGELFF,TGTGCCAGCAGTTTATGGCGACTAGCGGGAGGGCCCGGGGAGCTGTTTTTT